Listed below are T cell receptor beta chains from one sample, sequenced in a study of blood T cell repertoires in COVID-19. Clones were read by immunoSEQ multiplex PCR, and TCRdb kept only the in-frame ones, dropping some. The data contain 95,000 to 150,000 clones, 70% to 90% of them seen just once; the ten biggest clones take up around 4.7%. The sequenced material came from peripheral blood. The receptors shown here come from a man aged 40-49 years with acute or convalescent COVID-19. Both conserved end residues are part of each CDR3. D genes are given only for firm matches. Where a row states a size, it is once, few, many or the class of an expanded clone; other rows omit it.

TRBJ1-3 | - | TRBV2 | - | CASSRTGGSGNTIYF | TGTGCCAGCAGCCGAACAGGTGGCTCTGGAAACACCATATATTTT
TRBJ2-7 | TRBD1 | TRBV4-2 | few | CASSQAVGGTYEQYF | TGTGCCAGCAGCCAAGCGGTAGGGGGCACCTACGAGCAGTACTTC
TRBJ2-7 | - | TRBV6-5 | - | CASSSSGRTYEQYF | TGTGCCAGCAGTTCCTCGGGGAGGACCTACGAGCAGTACTTC
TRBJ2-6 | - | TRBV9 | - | CASSVEETSGANVLTF | TGTGCCAGCAGCGTAGAGGAGACCTCTGGGGCCAACGTCCTGACTTTC
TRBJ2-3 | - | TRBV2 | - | CASSVPGTDTQYF | TGTGCCAGCAGTGTTCCCGGCACAGATACGCAGTATTTT
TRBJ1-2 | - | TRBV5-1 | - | CASSYDKNYGYTF | TGCGCCAGCAGCTATGACAAAAACTATGGCTACACCTTC
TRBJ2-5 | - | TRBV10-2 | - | CASSDPGTKYQETQYF | TGCGCCAGCAGTGACCCCGGGACAAAGTACCAAGAGACCCAGTACTTC
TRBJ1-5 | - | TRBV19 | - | CASSLQNSNQPQHF | TGTGCCAGTAGTCTTCAGAATAGCAATCAGCCCCAGCATTTT
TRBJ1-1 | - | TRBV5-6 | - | CASSARNTEAFF | TGTGCCAGCAGCGCGCGGAACACTGAAGCTTTCTTT
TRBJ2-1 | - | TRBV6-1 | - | CASSELSQGIFNEQFF | TGTGCCAGCAGTGAACTCTCGCAGGGGATATTCAATGAGCAGTTCTTC
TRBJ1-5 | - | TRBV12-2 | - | CASLRYSNQPQHF | TGTGCAAGCCTGAGATATAGCAATCAGCCCCAGCATTTT
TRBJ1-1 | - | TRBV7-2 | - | CASSPIDFKNTEAFF | TGTGCCAGCAGCCCCATAGATTTCAAGAACACTGAAGCTTTCTTT
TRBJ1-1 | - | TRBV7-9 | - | CASSLDQGTEAFF | TGTGCCAGCAGCTTAGACCAGGGGACTGAAGCTTTCTTT
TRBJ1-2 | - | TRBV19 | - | CASSPRGAGANYGYTF | TGTGCCAGTAGTCCACGTGGGGCAGGCGCTAACTATGGCTACACCTTC
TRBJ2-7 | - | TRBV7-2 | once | CASSLGYGGGNYEQYF | TGTGCCAGCAGCTTAGGGTATGGTGGGGGGAACTACGAGCAGTACTTC
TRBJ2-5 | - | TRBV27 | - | CARHPPRVQTQYF | TGTGCCCGCCACCCCCCTAGAGTTCAGACCCAGTACTTC
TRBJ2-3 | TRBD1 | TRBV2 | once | CASSDRGPETDTQYF | TGTGCCAGCAGTGACAGGGGGCCAGAGACAGATACGCAGTATTTT
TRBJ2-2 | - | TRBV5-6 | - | CASSHGGRNTGELFF | TGTGCCAGCAGCCATGGAGGGCGCAACACCGGGGAGCTGTTTTTT
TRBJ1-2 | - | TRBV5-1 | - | CASKTGRDGYTF | TGCGCCAGCAAGACAGGCCGGGATGGCTACACCTTC
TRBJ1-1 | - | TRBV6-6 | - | CASTPRGRGNTEAFF | TGTGCCAGCACCCCGAGGGGCAGGGGGAACACTGAAGCTTTCTTT
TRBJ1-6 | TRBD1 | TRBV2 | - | CASSERDRVVIIGSPLHF | TGTGCCAGCAGTGAACGAGACAGGGTGGTTATAATCGGTTCACCCCTCCACTTT
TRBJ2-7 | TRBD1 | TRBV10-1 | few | CASSPGQGIPYEQYF | TGCGCCAGCAGTCCGGGACAGGGGATCCCCTACGAGCAGTACTTC
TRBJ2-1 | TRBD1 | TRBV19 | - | CASSETGDRGVDEQFF | TGTGCCAGTAGCGAGACGGGGGACAGGGGCGTCGATGAGCAGTTCTTC
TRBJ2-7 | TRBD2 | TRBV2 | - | CASSESLAGVYEQYF | TGTGCCAGCAGTGAATCCCTAGCGGGAGTTTACGAGCAGTACTTC
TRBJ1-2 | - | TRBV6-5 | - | CASGGERGYTF | TGTGCCAGCGGAGGGGAGCGAGGCTACACCTTC
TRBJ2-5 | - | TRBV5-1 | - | CASSLSGEGETQYF | TGCGCCAGCAGCTTATCAGGGGAGGGAGAGACCCAGTACTTC
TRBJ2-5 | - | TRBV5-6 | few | CASSLRRNQETQYF | TGTGCCAGCAGCTTGAGGCGGAACCAAGAGACCCAGTACTTC
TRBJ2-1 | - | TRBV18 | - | CASSPDQGRDEQFF | TGTGCCAGCTCACCGGATCAGGGTCGGGATGAGCAGTTCTTC
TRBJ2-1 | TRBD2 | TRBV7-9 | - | CASSLWREPYNEQFF | TGTGCCAGCAGCTTATGGCGGGAGCCCTACAATGAGCAGTTCTTC
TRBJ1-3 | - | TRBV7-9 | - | CASSLDLGRAFSGNTIYF | TGTGCCAGCAGCTTAGACCTGGGCAGGGCCTTCTCTGGAAACACCATATATTTT
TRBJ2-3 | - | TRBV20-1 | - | CSARGGDTQYF | TGCAGTGCTAGAGGAGGAGATACGCAGTATTTT
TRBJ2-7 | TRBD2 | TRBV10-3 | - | CAISESVTSGGYEQYF | TGTGCCATCAGTGAGTCTGTGACTAGCGGGGGCTACGAGCAGTACTTC
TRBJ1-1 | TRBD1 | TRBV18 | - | CASSPSLQGGTEAFF | TGTGCCAGCTCACCAAGTTTACAGGGGGGTACTGAAGCTTTCTTT
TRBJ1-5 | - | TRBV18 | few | CASSPAGSGSNQPQHF | TGTGCCAGCTCTCCTGCCGGGTCAGGGAGCAATCAGCCCCAGCATTTT
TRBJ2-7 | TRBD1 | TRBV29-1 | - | CSVGGRGLEQYF | TGCAGCGTTGGGGGAAGGGGGCTCGAGCAGTACTTC
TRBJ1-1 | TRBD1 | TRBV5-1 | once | CASSLLGTGEWTEAFF | TGCGCCAGCAGCTTATTAGGTACAGGGGAGTGGACTGAAGCTTTCTTT
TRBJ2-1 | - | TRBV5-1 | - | CASSLVRTNNEQFF | TGCGCCAGCAGCTTGGTAAGGACAAACAATGAGCAGTTCTTC
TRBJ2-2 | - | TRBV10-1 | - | CASSDSTLNTGELFF | TGCGCCAGCAGTGACTCCACTCTGAACACCGGGGAGCTGTTTTTT
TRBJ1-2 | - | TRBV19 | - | CASRVQNGGYTF | TGTGCCAGTAGGGTCCAAAACGGGGGCTACACCTTC
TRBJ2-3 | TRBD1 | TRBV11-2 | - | CASSPGTGYTDTQYF | TGTGCCAGCAGCCCCGGGACAGGATACACAGATACGCAGTATTTT
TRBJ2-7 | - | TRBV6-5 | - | CASSFRRGNYEQYF | TGTGCCAGCAGTTTCCGACGGGGTAATTACGAGCAGTACTTC
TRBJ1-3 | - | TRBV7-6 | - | CASSSGGAFSGNTIYF | TGTGCCAGCAGCTCCGGGGGAGCCTTCTCTGGAAACACCATATATTTT